The source of this T cell receptor (beta chain) is a study of T-cell reconstitution after alpha-beta-depleted transplantation in children. For this clonotype: What it binds is not known.

Study-wide findings and caveats: Several hundred expanded graft clones reportedly gave rise to the alpha-beta T cells present about two months after transplant. The main origin of T-cell counts and diversity one year after transplant was newly produced T cells. Surviving thymic progenitors and recipient T cells were the source of high TCRbeta diversity at day 60 in some patients.

The TCRbeta library was prepared with unique molecular identifiers. TCRdb passed the PCR reads through MiXCR, listing each CDR3 protein once. The sample yields fewer than 150,000 distinct CDR3 sequences, more than 9.5% seen once. Germline CDR1 ENHRY, CDR2 SYGVKD. The CDR3 has 15 amino acids. V was shortened by 4 bases and J by 1 base, with 12 bases between the two germline ends. The chain uses TRBV10-3 and TRBJ2-3; D perhaps matches TRBD2 (6 bases). The clonotype was recovered from a girl under three years old who had a stem cell transplant for combined immunodeficiency, so the T cells may come from the graft donor. Source: PBMCs, mostly from graft donor cells, taken 180 days after TCRalphabeta/CD19-depleted stem cell transplant. The CDR3 region has the DNA TGTGCCATCAGTGCGCTAGCGATCCGCACAGATACGCAGTATTTT. Its protein product is CAISALAIRTDTQYF.